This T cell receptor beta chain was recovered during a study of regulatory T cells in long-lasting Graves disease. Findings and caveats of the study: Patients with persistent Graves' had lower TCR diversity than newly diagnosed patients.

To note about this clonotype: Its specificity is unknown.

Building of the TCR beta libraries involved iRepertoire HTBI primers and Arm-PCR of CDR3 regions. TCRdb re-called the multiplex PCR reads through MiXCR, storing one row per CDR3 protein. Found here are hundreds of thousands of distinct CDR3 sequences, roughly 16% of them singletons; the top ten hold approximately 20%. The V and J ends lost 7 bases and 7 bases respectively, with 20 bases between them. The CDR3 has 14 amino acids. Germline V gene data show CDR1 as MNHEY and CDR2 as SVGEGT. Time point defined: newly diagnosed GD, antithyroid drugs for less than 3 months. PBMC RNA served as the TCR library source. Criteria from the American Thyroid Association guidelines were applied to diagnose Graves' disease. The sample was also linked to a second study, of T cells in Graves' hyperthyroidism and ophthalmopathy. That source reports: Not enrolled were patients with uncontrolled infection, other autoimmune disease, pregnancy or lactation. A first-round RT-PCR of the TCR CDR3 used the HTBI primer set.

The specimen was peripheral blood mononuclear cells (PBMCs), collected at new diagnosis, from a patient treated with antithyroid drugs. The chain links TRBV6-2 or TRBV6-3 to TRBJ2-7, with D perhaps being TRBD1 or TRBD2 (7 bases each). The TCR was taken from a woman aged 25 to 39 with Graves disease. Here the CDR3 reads CASTWARGGGEQYF. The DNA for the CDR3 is TGTGCCAGCACCTGGGCCAGGGGGGGGGGAGAGCAGTACTTC.